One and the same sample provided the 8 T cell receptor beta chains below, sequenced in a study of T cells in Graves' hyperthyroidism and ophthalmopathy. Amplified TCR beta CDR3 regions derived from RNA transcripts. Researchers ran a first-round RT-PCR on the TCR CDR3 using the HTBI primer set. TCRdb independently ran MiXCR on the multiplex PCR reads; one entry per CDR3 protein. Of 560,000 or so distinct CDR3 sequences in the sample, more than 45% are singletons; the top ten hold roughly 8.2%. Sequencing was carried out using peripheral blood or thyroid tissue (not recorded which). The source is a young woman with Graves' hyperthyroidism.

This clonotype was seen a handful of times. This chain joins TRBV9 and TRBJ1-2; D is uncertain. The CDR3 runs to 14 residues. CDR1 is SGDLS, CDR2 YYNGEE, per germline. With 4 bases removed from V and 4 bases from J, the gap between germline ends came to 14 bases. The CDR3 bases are TGTGCCAGCAGCCCCACCGGAGGAGTCTATGGCTACACCTTC. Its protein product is CASSPTGGVYGYTF.

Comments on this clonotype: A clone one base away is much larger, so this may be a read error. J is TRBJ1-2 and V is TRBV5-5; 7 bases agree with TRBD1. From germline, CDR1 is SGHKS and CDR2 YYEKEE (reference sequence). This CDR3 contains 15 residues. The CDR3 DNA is TGCGCCAGCAGCTTGATGGGACAGACTAACTGTGGCTACACCTTC. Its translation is CASSLMGQTNCGYTF.

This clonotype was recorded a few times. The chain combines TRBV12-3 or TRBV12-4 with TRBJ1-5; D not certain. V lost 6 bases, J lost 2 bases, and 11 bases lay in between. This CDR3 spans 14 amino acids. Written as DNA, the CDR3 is TGTGCCAGCAGCCCTGGGCGGCGCAATCAGCCCCAGCATTTT. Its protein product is CASSPGRRNQPQHF.

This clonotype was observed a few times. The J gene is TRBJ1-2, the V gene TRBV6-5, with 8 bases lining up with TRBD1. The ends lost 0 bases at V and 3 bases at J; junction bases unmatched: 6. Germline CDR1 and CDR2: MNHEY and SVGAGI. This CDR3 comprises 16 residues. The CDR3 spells CASSYSRGQAYYGYTF. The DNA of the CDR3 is TGTGCCAGCAGTTACTCGAGGGGACAGGCGTACTATGGCTACACCTTC.

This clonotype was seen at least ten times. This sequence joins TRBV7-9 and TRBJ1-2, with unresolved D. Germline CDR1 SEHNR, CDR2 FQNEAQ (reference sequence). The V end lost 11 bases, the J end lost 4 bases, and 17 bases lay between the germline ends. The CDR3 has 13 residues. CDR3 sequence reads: CAGGITRVYGYTF. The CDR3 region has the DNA TGTGCCGGAGGAATTACAAGGGTCTATGGCTACACCTTC.

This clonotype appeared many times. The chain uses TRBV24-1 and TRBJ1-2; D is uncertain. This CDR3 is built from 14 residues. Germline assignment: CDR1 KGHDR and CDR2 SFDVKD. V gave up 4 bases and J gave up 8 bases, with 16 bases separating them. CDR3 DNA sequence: TGTGCCACCAGTGAGGCAGATAGGACGGACGGCTACACCTTC. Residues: CATSEADRTDGYTF.

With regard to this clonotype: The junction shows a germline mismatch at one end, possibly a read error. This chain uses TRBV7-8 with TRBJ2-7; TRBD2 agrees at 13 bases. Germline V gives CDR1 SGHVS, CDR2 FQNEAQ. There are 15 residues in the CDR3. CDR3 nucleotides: TGTGCCGGCAGCTTTGGACTAGCGGGGGCCTACGAGCAGTACTTC. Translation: CAGSFGLAGAYEQYF. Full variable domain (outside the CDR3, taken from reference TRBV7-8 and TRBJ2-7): GAGVSQSPRYKVAKRGQDVALRCDPISGHVSLFWYQQALGQGPEFLTYFQNEAQLDKSGLPSDRFFAERPEGSVSTLKIQRTQQEDSAVYLCAGSFGLAGAYEQYFGPGTRLTVT.

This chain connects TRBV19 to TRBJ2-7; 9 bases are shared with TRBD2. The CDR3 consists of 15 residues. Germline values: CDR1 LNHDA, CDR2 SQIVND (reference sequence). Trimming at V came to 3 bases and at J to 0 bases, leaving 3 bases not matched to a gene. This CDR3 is CASSMASGNSYEQYF. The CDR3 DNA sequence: TGTGCCAGTAGTATGGCTAGCGGGAACTCCTACGAGCAGTACTTC.